Below are 19 T cell receptor beta chains sequenced from a single sample in a study of spatial heterogeneity in lung cancer. TCRdb reanalysed the 5' RACE reads using MiXCR and keeps one entry per CDR3 protein. The repertoire holds 10,000 to 15,000 distinct CDR3 sequences, with about 3.8% as singletons. Time point specified: sample taken at primary tumor resection. Whole RNA, isolated from tumor, nontumor lung or frozen PBMC, was sequenced without prior sorting. Sequencing used PBMCs, obtained at surgery. The source is a male donor with early-stage non-small cell lung cancer.

This clonotype was counted only a few times. This beta chain turned up in a library designed for alpha chains; as an off-target read, its abundance says little. J is TRBJ1-3 and V is TRBV20-1; weak D call: TRBD1 (6 bases). Germline V lookup: CDR1 DFQATT, CDR2 SNEGSKA (reference sequence). The CDR3 extends over 14 amino acids. V lost 1 base to trimming and J lost 3 bases, with 10 bases between them. CDR3: CSARGQGIGNTIYF. CDR3 coding DNA: TGCAGTGCTAGAGGGCAGGGGATTGGAAACACCATATATTTT.

Remarks on this clonotype: Since it is a stray read in a library aimed at alpha chains, this beta chain has a size that is not meaningful. The chain links TRBV12-3 or TRBV12-4 to TRBJ2-5; 10 bases line up with TRBD2. CDR3 size: 15 residues. Losses at the gene ends were 3 bases for V and 3 bases for J; bases not matched to a gene: 4. CDR3 region: CASSFGLAGEETQYF. The CDR3 DNA follows: TGTGCCAGCAGTTTCGGGCTAGCGGGAGAAGAGACCCAGTACTTC.

This clonotype was observed many times. This beta chain is an unintended read in a library built for alpha chains; its size means little. The V and J genes are TRBV27 and TRBJ1-5; tentative D call: TRBD1 (6 bases). CDR3 length: 14 amino acids. Germline V gives CDR1 MNHEY, CDR2 SMNVEV (reference sequence). V was shortened by 6 bases and J by 2 bases, with 11 bases between the two germline ends. Written as DNA, the CDR3 is TGTGCCAGCAGCCCTAACAGGGGCAATCAGCCCCAGCATTTT. Amino acids: CASSPNRGNQPQHF.

At least ten counts were recorded for this clonotype. The library was designed around alpha chains, so this beta chain is a stray read whose abundance carries little weight. The chain combines TRBV18 with TRBJ1-5; tentatively, D is TRBD1 (6 bases). This CDR3 spans 15 amino acids. V was pared by 0 bases and J by 4 bases, with 10 bases between. The V gene's germline CDR1 is KGHSH and CDR2 LQKENI. DNA of the CDR3: TGTGCCAGCTCACCACCCGGGACAAAGAATCAGCCCCAGCATTTT. As protein: CASSPPGTKNQPQHF.

This clonotype is medium-sized. Being off target in a library aimed at alpha chains, this beta chain has a size of little meaning. The chain combines TRBV12-3 or TRBV12-4 with TRBJ2-7; D is perhaps TRBD1 (7 bases). This CDR3 has 16 residues. Trimming removed 3 bases at V and 2 bases at J, with 17 bases between. This CDR3 reads CASSFWRDSPTYEQYF. CDR3 DNA sequence: TGTGCCAGCAGTTTTTGGCGGGACAGCCCTACCTACGAGCAGTACTTC.

This clonotype was seen a handful of times. This beta chain lies outside the target of a library built for alpha chains; its clone size means little. The genes are TRBV20-1 and TRBJ2-7; D might be TRBD2 (6 bases). With 0 bases removed from V and 6 bases from J, the gap between germline ends came to 15 bases. The CDR3 consists of 14 residues. From germline, CDR1 is DFQATT and CDR2 SNEGSKA (reference sequence). In DNA form, the CDR3 reads TGCAGTGCTAGAGATTGGAGACTAGTTAGCGAGCAGTACTTC. It yields the protein CSARDWRLVSEQYF.

There are many counts of this clonotype. Since it is a stray read in a library aimed at alpha chains, this beta chain has a size that is not meaningful. This chain connects TRBV10-3 to TRBJ2-1; 8 bases map to TRBD1. Trimming removed 3 bases from V and 8 bases from J; junction bases left unmatched: 9. CDR1 is ENHRY, CDR2 SYGVKD, per germline. The CDR3 has 15 amino acids. DNA for the CDR3: TGTGCCATCAGTGACCCCAGGGGGCCAGGCGATGAGCAGTTCTTC. Translation: CAISDPRGPGDEQFF.

This clonotype was observed at least ten times. This beta chain is a stray sequence in a library constructed for alpha chains; its clone size is not meaningful. J is TRBJ1-5 and V is TRBV6-6; no firm D call. The CDR3 consists of 11 residues. Germline assignment: CDR1 MNHNY and CDR2 SVGAGI (reference sequence). V was cut by 5 bases and J by 9 bases, with 8 bases left in between. In DNA form, the CDR3 reads TGTGCCAGCAGTCCCGAGGGGCCCCAGCATTTT. Translating gives CASSPEGPQHF.

This clonotype occurred many times. Because this beta chain is a stray read in a library intended to capture alpha chains, its abundance should not be given much weight. V gene TRBV20-1 combines with J gene TRBJ2-2, with D maybe TRBD1 (5 bases). The V end was cut by 0 bases, the J end by 6 bases, with 5 bases between. Germline assignment: CDR1 DFQATT and CDR2 SNEGSKA (reference sequence). The CDR3 extends over 12 amino acids. In DNA, the CDR3 is TGCAGTGCTAGAGAAGGGGCCGGGGAGCTGTTTTTT. It yields the protein CSAREGAGELFF.

Ten or more counts support this clonotype. This beta chain lies outside the target of a library built for alpha chains; its clone size means little. The J gene is TRBJ2-7, the V gene TRBV3-1; D not certain. This CDR3 is built from 13 residues. The germline gives CDR1 LGHDT, CDR2 YNNKEL (reference sequence). With 3 bases removed from V and 7 bases from J, the gap between germline ends came to 13 bases. CDR3 nucleotide sequence: TGTGCCAGCAGCCACCAGTCGCCTCCAGAGCAGTACTTC. Translating it yields CASSHQSPPEQYF.

This clonotype came up many times. The size of this beta chain means little, since it is a stray read in a library made for alpha chains. This chain connects TRBV2 to TRBJ1-5; 8 bases agree with TRBD1. The CDR3 consists of 15 residues. Per germline, CDR1 SNHLY and CDR2 FYNNEI. V shed 4 bases and J 7 bases; nucleotides not matched to a gene: 9. This CDR3 reads CASSGQTGAWQPQHF. CDR3 nucleotides: TGTGCCAGCAGTGGACAGACAGGGGCCTGGCAGCCCCAGCATTTT.

This clonotype was seen many times. The size of this beta chain means little, since it is a stray read in a library made for alpha chains. This chain connects TRBV3-1 to TRBJ1-2, with a weak D call TRBD1 (5 bases). V was trimmed by 0 bases and J by 7 bases, leaving 12 bases between them. Germline V gene lookup returns CDR1 LGHDT and CDR2 YNNKEL (reference sequence). The length of the CDR3 is 14 residues. CDR3 residues: CASSQDRQGLGYTF. CDR3 sequence (DNA): TGTGCCAGCAGCCAAGATAGGCAGGGTCTTGGCTACACCTTC.

This clonotype was counted at least ten times. With the library built for alpha chains, this beta chain is off target and its frequency is not meaningful. This sequence joins TRBV10-1 and TRBJ2-3; D gene ambiguous. Deletions cut 5 bases from V and 4 bases from J, with 19 bases between. The CDR3 is 16 amino acids. Germline lookup yields CDR1 WNHNN and CDR2 SYGVQD (reference sequence). The CDR3 DNA sequence: TGCGCCAGCAGTTTAGAAGGAACCGGTCACGCAGATACGCAGTATTTT. Residues: CASSLEGTGHADTQYF.

This clonotype was detected many times. Since the library was made to target alpha chains, this beta chain is a stray read and its abundance is not meaningful. The rearrangement joins TRBV6-2 or TRBV6-3 to TRBJ2-7, with TRBD2 identical over 11 bases. The germline CDR1 and CDR2 sequences are MNHEY and SVGEGT. The CDR3 has 14 amino acids. J lost 3 bases, V lost 4 bases, and 2 bases had no gene match. DNA of the CDR3: TGTGCCAGCAGTTCGCTAGCGGGAGGCTACGAGCAGTACTTC. Translation: CASSSLAGGYEQYF.

This clonotype appeared many times. Since it is a stray read in a library aimed at alpha chains, this beta chain has a size that is not meaningful. This chain connects TRBV25-1 to TRBJ1-5; 10 nucleotides line up with TRBD1. V lost 9 bases and J lost 6; bases outside the gene matches: 8. In germline, CDR1 is MGHDK, CDR2 SYGVNS. The CDR3 runs to 14 residues. CDR3 bases: TGTGCCAGTTCCGGGACAGGGGACACTCAGCCCCAGCATTTT. This codes for CASSGTGDTQPQHF.

This clonotype was seen at least ten times. This beta chain is off target for a library built for alpha chains, so its abundance means little. The V gene is TRBV4-2, the J gene TRBJ2-3; 9 positions agree with TRBD2. Germline V gene lookup returns CDR1 LGHNA and CDR2 YNFKEQ. CDR3 length: 18 residues. Trimming removed 0 bases from V and 3 bases from J; junction bases left unmatched: 10. The CDR3 DNA sequence: TGTGCCAGCAGCCAAGATCAAGGGCTAGCGGGACCTACAGATACGCAGTATTTT. Translation: CASSQDQGLAGPTDTQYF.

This clonotype was counted at least ten times. As an off-target read in a library built for alpha chains, this beta chain has a frequency of little significance. The CDR3 spells CASSFTAGSYNEQFF. The CDR3 nucleotides are TGTGCCAGCAGCTTTACTGCCGGCTCCTACAATGAGCAGTTCTTC. This sequence joins TRBV7-2 and TRBJ2-1; D call uncertain. V lost 3 bases and J 0 bases, leaving 9 bases between the germline ends. CDR1 and CDR2 (germline): SGHTA, FQGNSA. The CDR3 runs to 15 residues.

This clonotype came up many times. Because this beta chain is a stray read in a library intended to capture alpha chains, its abundance should not be given much weight. The rearrangement links TRBV27 to TRBJ1-2; D not certain. Germline-derived CDR1 and CDR2 are MNHEY and SMNVEV (reference sequence). Trimming pared 8 bases from V and 8 bases from J, leaving 6 bases between. There are 9 residues in the CDR3. CDR3 region: CASSSGYTF. CDR3 bases: TGTGCCAGCTCGTCCGGCTACACCTTC.

This clonotype came up many times. With the library built for alpha chains, this beta chain is off target and its frequency is not meaningful. The gene calls are TRBV28 and TRBJ1-2, with no clear D. Per germline, CDR1 MDHEN and CDR2 SYDVKM. This CDR3 is 12 amino acids long. V lost 4 bases, J lost 8 bases, and 11 bases lay in between. The CDR3 spells CASSSGNGGYTF. For the CDR3, the DNA is TGTGCCAGCAGTTCGGGAAACGGAGGCTACACCTTC.